This entry features one TCR beta chain sequence. It lacks a known antigen. One base away there is no much larger clone; base qualities are not given. This sample is part of a study of cytomegalovirus exposure and HLA in healthy donors (dated by TCRdb to about 2017). Context from the whole study: In an earlier analysis of several hundred of the donors, 276 Gb of sequence data and approximately 120 million unique TCR beta sequences from 150 million to 200 million T cells were reported. High-throughput TCR immunosequencing, statistical association of individual TCRs with disease status, and machine learning were combined to predict cytomegalovirus infection status. The aim of the study was to test whether cataloging public T cell receptors could identify signatures of past pathogen exposure. Typing coverage varied by locus: roughly 620-640 donors for A, B, C, DRB1 and DQB1; approximately 520 for DQA1; 606 for DPA1; some 470 for DPB1. An early release covering roughly 600 HLA-typed donors comprised around 300 gigabases of sequencing data and 65 million to 100 million unique TCR sequences. A handful of DR-DQ haplotypes were treated as single units for association and clustering because of strong linkage in the cohort. Among the roughly 370 genotyped donors, approximately 81% belonged to the genetic ancestry cluster associated with self-reported Caucasian donors. Using immunosequencing, the study profiled T cell repertoires from fewer than 850 subjects and related those repertoires to cytomegalovirus serostatus. Every discovery cohort repertoire had been produced on one sequencing platform. In the later analysis, no new phenotypic data were used to find candidate immune exposures; instead, reliance was placed on TCR beta sequences and their occurrence across donors. A later analysis re-analyzed previously published TCR beta repertoires from 666 donors and added high-resolution HLA genotyping to study TCR occurrence patterns. Donor age, sex, ethnicity and CMV serostatus were compiled alongside the repertoire data. A later genetic analysis used genome-wide SNP genotypes for about 55% of the 666 donors, treating that subset as a discovery cohort. Both class I and class II loci were covered by HLA typing, at four-digit resolution. A separate validation cohort of roughly 130 different subjects was used in addition to the approximately 700-subject first cohort. An earlier analysis of around 540 of the donors applied high-throughput TCR beta sequencing to assess whether each TCR beta V gene segment acted as functional or pseudogenic. Across around 400 genotyped donors of the cohort, an average of roughly 250,000 unique TCR beta nucleotide sequences per donor were sequenced, and approximately 19% of those sequences were non-productive. What the work shows at the level of the full study, not this receptor alone: This cohort had only TCR beta chains sequenced, and the lack of alpha or paired-chain data limited which features could be detected. A cluster of highly shared sequence variants was judged likely to represent a technical artifact of the sequencing pipeline. In a later genetic analysis, fewer N-insertions in productive TCRs were reported among donors in an Asian-associated ancestry cluster than the approximately 710-donor mean. When HLA alleles, especially DR and DQ, strongly co-occurred, TCR associations were difficult to assign to individual alleles. CMV serostatus was the only immune exposure information available for the cohort. Three of the identified cytomegalovirus-associated TCR beta chains were confirmed in vitro to be specific for cytomegalovirus antigens. Compared with equally common non-associated chains, HLA-associated TCR beta chains in a later analysis were more clonally expanded and had lower generation probabilities. It was suggested by the authors that the approach could potentially be generalized to other disease states and immunological phenotypes. A further reported finding was that TCR beta sequences accurately predicted the HLA-A and HLA-B alleles for most subjects in the first cohort. Some IMGT-functional V segments, including TRBV6-2 and TRBV6-3, could not be distinguished by the 87-base-pair reads and were therefore excluded. Because some donors lacked HLA typing at each locus, the association tests relied only on the typed subset. Roughly uniform sequencing depth across donors was assumed in presence/absence analyses, although this assumption may not hold. In a later analysis, TCR association rates were found to vary across HLA loci, with the most associated TCRs seen for DRB1 alleles and the fewest for HLA-C alleles. While some public TCRs were present in many individuals, most TCR sequences turned up only very rarely across donors. In a later analysis, some 18,000 TCR beta sequences were associated with specific HLA alleles at a false discovery rate of 0.05. In a later analysis, several top co-occurrence clusters were reported to appear linked to parvovirus B19, influenza, CMV and Epstein-Barr virus. An association between a missense DCLRE1C variant and V-gene and J-gene trimming of TCR beta chains was found in a later genetic analysis and replicated in an independent cohort. Correlated functional status among segregating V segments might reflect linkage disequilibrium, but an unknown experimental factor could not be ruled out. In both the original and validation cohorts, the classifier was reported to diagnose cytomegalovirus status with high specificity and sensitivity. Because counts were too low, about 15 rarely observed V segments, including chromosome 9 orphons, were left out of the earlier analysis of over 550 of the donors. Most CMV-associated TCR beta chains appeared to be HLA-restricted in a later analysis, and the HLA associations seemed to be driven largely by CMV exposure. In the study, some 160 TCR beta chains were listed as associated with cytomegalovirus. An earlier analysis of several hundred of the donors showed that most TCR beta V segments appeared in productive rearrangements either about 87% or about 30% of the time, which broadly matched IMGT annotations.

The cohort consisted of 650 to 850 healthy bone marrow donors. At the time of sampling, all cohort members were nominally healthy, though unrecorded immune exposures were likely present. The donor was CMV seronegative and was included in the group of a few hundred seronegative cohort members. A peripheral blood sample was provided by each donor, and peripheral blood mononuclear cells were used for TCR beta sequencing. The Qiagen DNeasy Blood Extraction Kit was used to extract genomic DNA from the blood cell samples. The method behind the library was the immunoSEQ multiplex PCR assay. For the multiplex PCR, a mixture combining 60 forward primers for TCR Vbeta segments and 13 reverse primers for TCR Jbeta segments was used. The CDR3 region of rearranged TCR beta genes was amplified from genomic DNA with a multiplex PCR assay. On the Illumina HiSeq System, the amplified TCR beta libraries were sequenced as 87-base-pair reads. Per the original workflow: A later analysis tallied tens of millions of unique TCR beta chains across the 700 or so repertoires, and roughly 11 million of those chains were shared by two or more donors. A nearest-neighbor algorithm error-corrected the raw reads and collapsed the reads into unique sequences, merging closely related sequences to remove PCR and sequencing errors. CDR3 sequences were aligned to IMGT reference sequences to assign V, D and J gene segments. For a sequence to be retained, at least a six-nucleotide match to both a V gene segment and a J gene segment was required. A rearrangement counted as productive if the CDR3 had no stop codons and remained in frame with V and J, and every other rearrangement counted as non-productive. Following IMGT convention, CDR3 was defined as the stretch from the second conserved V-encoded cysteine up to the conserved J-encoded phenylalanine. The earlier analysis of 500 to 600 of the donors excluded sequences that lacked an unambiguous match to a single V gene segment. In an earlier analysis of 450 to 750 of the donors, a V segment was called functional when productive rearrangements were above 56.7%, and segregating when the standard deviation between donors exceeded 5%. A statistical classification framework was built to diagnose cytomegalovirus status from the catalog of TCR beta chain sequences. A later analysis assigned V and J genes by comparing TCR nucleotide sequences with IMGT/GENE-DB human TR gene sequences. Using the TCRdist pipeline, a later analysis assigned CDR3 sequences along with most-parsimonious VDJ recombination scenarios. A later analysis defined each TCR beta chain by its CDR3 amino acid sequence plus V-gene family, and excluded reads lacking a unique V-gene family. To address suspected cross-contamination and a sequencing artifact, a later analysis removed over 500 highly shared, low-generation-probability nucleotide sequences. For each public chain, a later analysis derived a clonal expansion index from normalized ranks of inferred template counts within each repertoire. Generation probabilities in a later analysis came from a VDJ recombination model fitted to out-of-frame rearrangements, and those results were checked against IGoR. A later analysis scored TCR-TCR, TCR-HLA and TCR-CMV co-occurrence with hypergeometric tests, applying a repertoire-size bias correction to TCR pairs. False discovery rates were estimated in a later analysis by permuting HLA or CMV assignments 20 times. In a later analysis, co-occurring TCRs were grouped with DBSCAN, and TCRdist sequence similarity was added when clustering was performed within HLA-allele-positive subsets. Repertoires with fewer than 30,000 or more than 120,000 public chains were left out of co-occurrence clustering, as were a handful of repertoires with anomalous nucleotide sharing. TCRdb mirrors the immuneACCESS table, restricted to in-frame sequences. Some clones are absent from its copies; in checked studies, under half trace to an unresolved V gene, and the reason for the others is unknown. The V and J calls and the clone size are those of that table, but D and trimming were determined from the DNA. This sample lists about 160,000 clones; roughly 78% were detected once. The ten most abundant clones make up 2.1% of the sample.

The cysteine opens and the phenylalanine closes a CDR3 of 14 amino acids. Only the CDR3 portion is preserved as DNA: 42 bases, with reading frame beginning at the first base. Sequences MNHNS (CDR1) and SASEGT (CDR2) are obtained from the germline V gene. V gives up 7 bases and J gives up 8 bases, and the segment between their germline ends measures 18 bases. The sequenced sample was PBMCs. The V gene is TRBV6-1 and the J gene is TRBJ1-3; the best D guess is TRBD1, with 5 bases matching. The receptor was derived from a man aged 40-50 years in good health and CMV-seronegative. The CDR3 loop reads CASTTTVGGHTIYF. The bases read TGTGCCAGCACCACTACCGTGGGGGGACACACCATATATTTT.